The clone carrying this T cell receptor beta chain occurred once. These data are taken from a study of graft-versus-host responses after intestinal transplantation. Germline-derived CDR1 and CDR2 are SGDLS and YYNGEE. The CDR3 length is 15 residues. Trimming took off 1 base at V and 10 bases at J, with 15 bases between the two ends. Graft tissue was processed to release intraepithelial and lamina propria lymphocytes. Measured with immunoSEQ multiplex PCR; TCRdb has only the in-frame clones, and not every one. The repertoire consists of some 3,500 clones, with about four fifths occurring once and the leading ten covering 5.5% to 7.5%.

The source was ileum tissue, collected around 17 and 21 days after intestinal transplantation. The J gene is TRBJ1-6, the V gene TRBV9, with D possibly matching TRBD1 (5 bases). The receptor was derived from a human patient who received an intestinal transplant, so some T cells may come from the graft donor. The CDR3 DNA follows: TGTGCCAGCAGCGTAACAGTCCAGGGAGGGTCACCCCTCCACTTT. Amino acids: CASSVTVQGGSPLHF.